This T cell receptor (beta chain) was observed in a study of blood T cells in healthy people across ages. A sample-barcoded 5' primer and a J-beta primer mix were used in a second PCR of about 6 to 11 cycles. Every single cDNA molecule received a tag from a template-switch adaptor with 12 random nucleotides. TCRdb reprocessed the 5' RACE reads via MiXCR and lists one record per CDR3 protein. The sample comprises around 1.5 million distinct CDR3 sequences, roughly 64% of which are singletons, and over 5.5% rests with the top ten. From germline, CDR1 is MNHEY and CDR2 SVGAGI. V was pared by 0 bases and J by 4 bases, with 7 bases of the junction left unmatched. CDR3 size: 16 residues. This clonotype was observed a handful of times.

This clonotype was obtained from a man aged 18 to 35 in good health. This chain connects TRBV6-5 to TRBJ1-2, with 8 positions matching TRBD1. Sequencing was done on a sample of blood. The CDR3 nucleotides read TGTGCCAGCAGTTACTCTGGACAGGGAAAGGGCTATGGCTACACCTTC. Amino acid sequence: CASSYSGQGKGYGYTF.